Given below is one T cell receptor beta chain in context. The data belong to a study of OX40 agonist ivuxolimab in advanced cancers. Study at large: Patients were treated with intravenous ivuxolimab, dosed at 0.01 to 10 mg/kg and infused every 2 weeks. Partial responses occurred in three patients (one hepatocellular carcinoma, two cutaneous melanoma).

Repertoires were generated with immunoSEQ multiplex PCR, while TCRdb's copy carries only in-frame clones and drops some. The table shows over 55,000 clones, with 84% occurring only once. Germline V lookup: CDR1 LGHNA, CDR2 YNFKEQ. The CDR3 consists of 16 residues. V lost 2 bases, J lost 8 bases, and 9 bases stayed unmatched. The source is an adult with an advanced solid tumor such as melanoma, head and neck, liver or kidney cancer. This chain links TRBV4-2 with TRBJ1-6, with 7 nucleotides matching TRBD1. This sample comprised CD4+ or CD8+ T cells sorted from blood, obtained in a trial of the OX40 agonist ivuxolimab. The CDR3 loop is CASSQPSGTDYSPLHF. The CDR3 nucleotides read TGTGCCAGCAGCCAACCCTCCGGGACAGATTATTCACCCCTCCACTTT.